This entry lists 29 T cell receptor beta chains sequenced from one sample in a study of beta chain features in type 1 diabetes. Investigators reverse transcribed all isolated RNA, so they sequenced expressed TCRB transcripts. Produced via immunoSEQ multiplex PCR; TCRdb's table is partial and in-frame only. Among 150,000 or so clones listed, 9% to 9.5% were seen once. The specimen was central memory CD4+ T cells from blood. The receptor source for this set is a man between 18 and 29 years old in good health.

The chain uses TRBV28 and TRBJ1-2, with D unresolved. The V end was cut by 8 bases, the J end by 6 bases, with 16 bases between. The CDR3 runs to 13 residues. Germline CDR1 and CDR2: MDHEN and SYDVKM. Here the CDR3 DNA reads TGTGCCAGCGGAGTTGGGAGAATAGATGGCTACACCTTC. Amino acid sequence: CASGVGRIDGYTF.

This sequence joins TRBV11-2 and TRBJ1-2; D gene ambiguous. The CDR3 has 14 residues. Germline CDR1 and CDR2: SGHAT and FQNNGV. V lost 5 bases, J lost 8 bases, and 18 bases lay in between. This CDR3 reads CASSPSGMPFGYTF. DNA for the CDR3: TGTGCCAGCAGCCCGTCGGGAATGCCCTTCGGCTACACCTTC. Filled out from reference TRBV11-2 and TRBJ1-2, the complete variable domain reads EAGVAQSPRYKIIEKRQSVAFWCNPISGHATLYWYQQILGQGPKLLIQFQNNGVVDDSQLPKDRFSAERLKGVDSTLKIQPAKLEDSAVYLCASSPSGMPFGYTFGSGTRLTVV.

This clone has just a few counts. The rearrangement joins TRBV4-2 to TRBJ2-5; 8 bases agree with TRBD2. This CDR3 region has 16 residues. Germline assignment: CDR1 LGHNA and CDR2 YNFKEQ. The V gene end was trimmed by 1 base and the J gene end by 10 bases; junction bases not matched to a gene: 14. For the CDR3, the DNA is TGTGCCAGCAGCCAAGGTGATAGCGGGGCACTAGGACACCAGTACTTC. It encodes CASSQGDSGALGHQYF.

The CDR3 loop reads CAVMRNEKLFF. Written as DNA, the CDR3 is TGTGCCGTAATGAGGAATGAAAAACTGTTTTTT. This rearrangement joins TRBV19 to TRBJ1-4; D is uncertain. The CDR3 is 11 residues long. Germline loops: CDR1 LNHDA, CDR2 SQIVND (reference sequence). Trimming stripped 11 bases from V and 5 bases from J, with 9 bases between.

V gene TRBV5-5 combines with J gene TRBJ1-5, with a possible D match to TRBD1 (6 bases). The V gene lost 4 bases and the J gene lost 6 bases, with 14 bases spanning the gap. The germline gives CDR1 SGHKS, CDR2 YYEKEE (reference sequence). The CDR3 length is 14 residues. CDR3 bases: TGTGCCAGCAGCCTACAGGGCTCTGGTCAGCCCCAGCATTTT. It yields the protein CASSLQGSGQPQHF. The full variable domain, in which reference TRBV5-5 and TRBJ1-5 provide the parts outside the CDR3, is DAGVTQSPTHLIKTRGQQVTLRCSPISGHKSVSWYQQVLGQGPQFIFQYYEKEERGRGNFPDRFSARQFPNYSSELNVNALLLGDSALYLCASSLQGSGQPQHFGDGTRLSIL.

This clone was observed a few times. V is TRBV18 and J is TRBJ1-4; 8 bases align to TRBD1. V was clipped by 5 bases and J by 8 bases; unmatched bases: 10. In germline, CDR1 is KGHSH, CDR2 LQKENI. The CDR3 is 15 residues long. CDR3 DNA sequence: TGTGCCAGCTCATTCGGGACAGGCTCCATCGAAAAACTGTTTTTT. Translation: CASSFGTGSIEKLFF.

This clone came up a few times. The gene calls are TRBV6-1 and TRBJ1-5; D unresolved. The CDR3 is 15 amino acids. The germline V gene encodes CDR1 MNHNS and CDR2 SASEGT. Between the trimmed V and J ends, which lost 2 bases and 1 base, there was a span of 9 bases. DNA of the CDR3: TGTGCCAGCAGTGAACGGGGAGACAGCAATCAGCCCCAGCATTTT. Translation: CASSERGDSNQPQHF.

The rearrangement uses TRBV5-1 and TRBJ1-2; maybe TRBD1 (5 bases). Germline CDR1 and CDR2: SGHRS and YFSETQ. V was pared by 0 bases and J by 3 bases, with 12 bases between. The CDR3 is made up of 15 amino acids. CDR3 residues: CASSLAGDGHYGYTF. CDR3 in DNA: TGCGCCAGCAGCTTGGCGGGGGACGGACACTATGGCTACACCTTC. The whole variable domain, filled in from reference TRBV5-1 and TRBJ1-2, reads KAGVTQTPRYLIKTRGQQVTLSCSPISGHRSVSWYQQTPGQGLQFLFEYFSETQRNKGNFPGRFSGRQFSNSRSEMNVSTLELGDSALYLCASSLAGDGHYGYTFGSGTRLTVV.

There are a few counts of this clone. The rearrangement links TRBV9 to TRBJ2-5; perhaps TRBD2 as D (6 bases). Looked up from germline, CDR1 is SGDLS and CDR2 is YYNGEE. V was cut by 0 bases and J by 0 bases, with 12 bases left in between. There are 16 residues in the CDR3. The CDR3 sequence is CASSVGGGLYQETQYF. The DNA of the CDR3 is TGTGCCAGCAGCGTAGGAGGAGGGCTGTACCAAGAGACCCAGTACTTC.

This clone has more than one count but fewer than ten. The chain combines TRBV2 with TRBJ2-1; 8 bases map to TRBD2. The CDR3 length is 14 residues. Germline lookup yields CDR1 SNHLY and CDR2 FYNNEI. J gave up 6 bases and V 4 bases, and 5 bases lay outside the gene matches. The CDR3 DNA follows: TGTGCCAGCAGTGGGGCGGGGGGCACCAATGAGCAGTTCTTC. Translating gives CASSGAGGTNEQFF. The variable domain in full, with the rest retrieved from reference TRBV2 and TRBJ2-1, is EPEVTQTPSHQVTQMGQEVILRCVPISNHLYFYWYRQILGQKVEFLVSFYNNEISEKSEIFDDQFSVERPDGSNFTLKIRSTKLEDSAMYFCASSGAGGTNEQFFGPGTRLTVL.

V and J are TRBV19 and TRBJ2-5; TRBD2 is a possible D gene (6 bases). The CDR3 is made up of 13 amino acids. With 3 bases removed from V and 5 bases from J, the gap between germline ends came to 10 bases. Germline V gene data show CDR1 as LNHDA and CDR2 as SQIVND (reference sequence). Here the CDR3 reads CASSIRGWETQYF. CDR3 bases: TGTGCCAGTAGTATCCGGGGGTGGGAGACCCAGTACTTC.

This clone appeared a few times. This chain uses TRBV4-3 with TRBJ2-5, with 14 bases matching TRBD2. V dropped 4 bases and J dropped 2; count of bases not matched to a gene: 9. The CDR3 totals 18 residues. Germline V gene lookup returns CDR1 LGHNA and CDR2 YSLEER. CDR3 region: CASSPRLAGGLSQETQYF. The CDR3 DNA reads TGCGCCAGCAGCCCTAGACTAGCGGGGGGGCTTAGTCAAGAGACCCAGTACTTC.

The J gene is TRBJ2-2, the V gene TRBV7-3; tentative D call: TRBD1 (7 bases). This CDR3 comprises 15 residues. Trimming removed 2 bases from V and 4 bases from J, with 11 bases in between. The germline CDR1 and CDR2 sequences are SGHTA and FQGTGA. The CDR3 DNA follows: TGTGCCAGCAGCTTAGGGGGGACAGCCACCGGGGAGCTGTTTTTT. Its translation is CASSLGGTATGELFF.

V usage is TRBV7-8 and J usage is TRBJ2-5; perhaps TRBD2 as D (6 bases). The CDR3 contains 16 residues. Germline CDR1 and CDR2: SGHVS and FQNEAQ. Deletions cut 1 base from V and 7 bases from J, with 19 bases between. The CDR3 protein is CASSLVASEAGRTQYF. CDR3 DNA sequence: TGTGCCAGCAGCTTAGTGGCCAGCGAGGCGGGGAGGACCCAGTACTTC. Drawing the rest from reference TRBV7-8 and TRBJ2-5, the complete variable domain is GAGVSQSPRYKVAKRGQDVALRCDPISGHVSLFWYQQALGQGPEFLTYFQNEAQLDKSGLPSDRFFAERPEGSVSTLKIQRTQQEDSAVYLCASSLVASEAGRTQYFGPGTRLLVL.

CDR3 loop: CASNYHQGPANYGYTF. CDR3 DNA sequence: TGTGCCAGCAACTACCATCAGGGCCCAGCTAACTATGGCTACACCTTC. The chain uses TRBV28 and TRBJ1-2; D might be TRBD1 (5 bases). The CDR3 has 16 amino acids. With 7 bases removed from V and 0 bases from J, the gap between germline ends came to 18 bases. Germline-derived CDR1 and CDR2 are MDHEN and SYDVKM.

J is TRBJ2-3 and V is TRBV30, with TRBD2 matching over 16 bases. Per germline, CDR1 GTSNPN and CDR2 SVGIG (reference sequence). The CDR3 is 16 amino acids. J lost 5 bases, V lost 6 bases, and 8 bases had no gene match. The CDR3 loop reads CACKGLAGGPGDTQYF. The CDR3 DNA reads as TGTGCCTGCAAGGGACTAGCGGGGGGGCCGGGAGATACGCAGTATTTT.

This clone was seen at least ten times. This chain links TRBV7-2 with TRBJ2-5, with 8 bases fitting TRBD1. Germline V lookup: CDR1 SGHTA, CDR2 FQGNSA. The CDR3 is made up of 15 amino acids. The trim removed 8 bases at V and 2 bases at J, leaving 10 bases unmatched. CDR3 sequence (DNA): TGTGCCAGCTCCCCAGCCAGGGGGCGGCAAGAGACCCAGTACTTC. It is translated as CASSPARGRQETQYF. Using reference TRBV7-2 and TRBJ2-5 for the parts outside the CDR3, the full variable domain is GAGVSQSPSNKVTEKGKDVELRCDPISGHTALYWYRQSLGQGLEFLIYFQGNSAPDKSGLPSDRFSAERTGGSVSTLTIQRTQQEDSAVYLCASSPARGRQETQYFGPGTRLLVL.

The genes are TRBV7-6 and TRBJ2-7; 10 nucleotides agree with TRBD1. The V and J ends lost 5 bases and 4 bases, in that order; junction bases with no gene match: 8. Germline V gene data show CDR1 as SGHVS and CDR2 as FNYEAQ. This CDR3 has 15 residues. The CDR3 DNA is TGTGCCAGCAGCGTATCGCGGACAGGGGGGTACGAGCAGTACTTC. This codes for CASSVSRTGGYEQYF. Looking up the rest from reference TRBV7-6 and TRBJ2-7 gives the full variable domain: GAGVSQSPRYKVTKRGQDVALRCDPISGHVSLYWYRQALGQGPEFLTYFNYEAQQDKSGLPNDRFSAERPEGSISTLTIQRTEQRDSAMYRCASSVSRTGGYEQYFGPGTRLTVT.

CDR3 protein: CASSYPSGGGAYEQYF. Here the CDR3 DNA reads TGTGCCAGCAGTTACCCCTCCGGCGGGGGGGCCTACGAGCAGTACTTC. The chain couples TRBV6-5 to TRBJ2-7, with 9 bases matching TRBD2. The CDR3 runs 16 residues. The junction had 7 bases not matched to a gene; V was cut back by 2 bases and J by 2 bases. Per germline, CDR1 MNHEY and CDR2 SVGAGI.

V gene TRBV6-5 combines with J gene TRBJ2-7, with 15 bases lining up with TRBD2. With V trimmed by 5 bases and J by 4 bases, 3 bases remained unmatched. CDR1 and CDR2 (germline): MNHEY, SVGAGI. CDR3 length equals 15 residues. CDR3 sequence: CASSAGLAGGYEQYF. DNA for the CDR3: TGTGCCAGCAGTGCGGGACTAGCGGGGGGTTACGAGCAGTACTTC.

The J gene is TRBJ1-2, the V gene TRBV7-2; 12 nucleotides align to TRBD1. The CDR3 spans 15 residues. CDR1 and CDR2 (germline): SGHTA, FQGNSA. Trimming cost V 2 bases and J 6 bases; bases outside gene matches: 4. The CDR3 here is CASSLQGTGGNGYTF. The CDR3 bases are TGTGCCAGCAGCTTACAGGGGACAGGGGGCAATGGCTACACCTTC. Based on the CDR3 plus reference TRBV7-2 and TRBJ1-2, the full variable domain is GAGVSQSPSNKVTEKGKDVELRCDPISGHTALYWYRQSLGQGLEFLIYFQGNSAPDKSGLPSDRFSAERTGGSVSTLTIQRTQQEDSAVYLCASSLQGTGGNGYTFGSGTRLTVV.

Only a few counts were recorded for this clone. The chain combines TRBV7-2 with TRBJ2-3; 8 bases fit TRBD1. V shed 5 bases, J shed 6 bases, and the junction held 7 bases outside the gene matches. The CDR3 runs 14 residues. Germline-derived CDR1 and CDR2 are SGHTA and FQGNSA. Written as DNA, the CDR3 is TGTGCCAGCAGCCAAACCAGGGGGCAGGATACGCAGTATTTT. This gives the protein CASSQTRGQDTQYF.

Ten or more counts support this clone. The chain carries TRBV30 and TRBJ2-7; 7 bases line up with TRBD1. Germline values: CDR1 GTSNPN, CDR2 SVGIG (reference sequence). Trimming cost V 7 bases and J 6 bases; bases outside gene matches: 6. This CDR3 spans 11 amino acids. This CDR3 reads CAYSTGSEQYF. The CDR3, as DNA: TGTGCCTATTCGACAGGGAGCGAGCAGTACTTC.

This clone has more than one count but fewer than ten. V is TRBV9 and J is TRBJ2-3, with 9 bases matching TRBD1. V dropped 3 bases and J dropped 2; count of bases not matched to a gene: 4. The CDR3 is made up of 15 amino acids. Per germline, CDR1 SGDLS and CDR2 YYNGEE. CDR3 region: CASSAQGAVTDTQYF. The DNA of the CDR3 is TGTGCCAGCAGCGCACAGGGGGCGGTCACAGATACGCAGTATTTT.

This chain joins TRBV19 and TRBJ2-7; TRBD1 aligns across 9 bases. This CDR3 has 14 amino acids. J lost 4 bases, V lost 5 bases, and 6 bases had no gene match. Germline loops: CDR1 LNHDA, CDR2 SQIVND (reference sequence). In nucleotides, the CDR3 is TGTGCCAGTAGTTACAGGACAGGGGTTTACGAGCAGTACTTC. The encoded protein is CASSYRTGVYEQYF. The entire variable domain, with the rest obtained from reference TRBV19 and TRBJ2-7, is as follows: DGGITQSPKYLFRKEGQNVTLSCEQNLNHDAMYWYRQDPGQGLRLIYYSQIVNDFQKGDIAEGYSVSREKKESFPLTVTSAQKNPTAFYLCASSYRTGVYEQYFGPGTRLTVT.

This CDR3 reads CASSPRTGTAAYEQYF. The CDR3 nucleotides are TGTGCCAGCTCACCACGGACCGGGACAGCCGCCTACGAGCAGTACTTC. J is TRBJ2-7 and V is TRBV18, with TRBD1 identical over 7 bases. Germline CDR1 reads KGHSH; CDR2 reads LQKENI. V shed 1 base and J 2 bases; nucleotides not matched to a gene: 8. CDR3 length: 16 residues.

The chain carries TRBV7-2 and TRBJ2-1; 9 bases align to TRBD2. From germline, CDR1 is SGHTA and CDR2 FQGNSA. CDR3 length: 14 residues. J lost 8 bases, V lost 4 bases, and 6 bases had no gene match. The CDR3 nucleotides are TGTGCCAGCAGCTCCGGGACTAGCATACATGAGCAGTTCTTC. This translates into CASSSGTSIHEQFF.

This clone was counted between two and nine times. V is TRBV4-2 and J is TRBJ2-3, with 9 bases aligning to TRBD2. The V gene's germline CDR1 is LGHNA and CDR2 YNFKEQ. The CDR3 covers 17 residues. J gave up 1 base and V 0 bases, and 5 bases lay outside the gene matches. Here the CDR3 reads CASSQEGVAGGTDTQYF. The CDR3 DNA reads TGTGCCAGCAGCCAAGAGGGAGTAGCGGGGGGCACAGATACGCAGTATTTT.

This clone was seen at least ten times. V usage is TRBV10-3 and J usage is TRBJ2-5; perhaps TRBD1 as D (6 bases). This CDR3 is 16 amino acids long. The germline CDR1 and CDR2 sequences are ENHRY and SYGVKD. Trimming stripped 0 bases from V and 4 bases from J, with 15 bases between. The CDR3 loop is CAISESEQRGRETQYF. In nucleotides, the CDR3 is TGTGCCATCAGTGAGTCGGAGCAAAGGGGGAGAGAGACCCAGTACTTC.